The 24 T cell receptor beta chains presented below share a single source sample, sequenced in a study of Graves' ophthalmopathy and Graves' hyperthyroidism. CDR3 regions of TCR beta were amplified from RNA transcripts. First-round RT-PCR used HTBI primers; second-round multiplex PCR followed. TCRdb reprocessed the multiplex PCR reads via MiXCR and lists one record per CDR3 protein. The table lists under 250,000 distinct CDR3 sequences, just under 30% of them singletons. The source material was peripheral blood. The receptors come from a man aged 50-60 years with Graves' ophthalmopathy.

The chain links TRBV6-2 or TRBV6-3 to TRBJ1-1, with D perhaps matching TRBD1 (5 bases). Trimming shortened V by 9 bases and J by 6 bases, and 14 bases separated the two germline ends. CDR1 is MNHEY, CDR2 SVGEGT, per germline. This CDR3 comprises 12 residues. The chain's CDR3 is CASAPTVAEAFF. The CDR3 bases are TGTGCCAGTGCCCCGACAGTAGCTGAAGCTTTCTTT.

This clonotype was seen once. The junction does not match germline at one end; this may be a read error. CDR3 sequence reads: CASSAGLAESYEQCF. The CDR3, as DNA: TGTGCCAGCAGTGCGGGACTAGCGGAATCCTACGAGCAGTGCTTC. This chain joins TRBV6-1 and TRBJ2-7; 11 bases match TRBD2. Germline V CDR1 and CDR2: MNHNS, SASEGT. The CDR3 loop spans 15 amino acids.

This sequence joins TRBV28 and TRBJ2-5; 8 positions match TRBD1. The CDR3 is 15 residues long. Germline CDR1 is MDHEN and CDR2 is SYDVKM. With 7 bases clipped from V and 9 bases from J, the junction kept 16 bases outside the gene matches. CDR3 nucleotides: TGTGCCAGCAAAGGACAGGGACAACGAACAGGGGCCCAGTACTTC. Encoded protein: CASKGQGQRTGAQYF.

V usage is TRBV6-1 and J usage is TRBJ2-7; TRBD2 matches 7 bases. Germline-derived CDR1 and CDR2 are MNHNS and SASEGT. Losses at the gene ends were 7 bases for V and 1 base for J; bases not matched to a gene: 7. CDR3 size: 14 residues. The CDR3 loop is CASTASGRSYEQYF. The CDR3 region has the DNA TGTGCCAGCACCGCTAGCGGACGGTCCTACGAGCAGTACTTC.

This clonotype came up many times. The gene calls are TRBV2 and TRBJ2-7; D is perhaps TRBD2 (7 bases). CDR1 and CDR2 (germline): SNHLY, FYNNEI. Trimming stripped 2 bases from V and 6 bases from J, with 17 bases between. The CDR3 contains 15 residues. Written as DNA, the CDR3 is TGTGCCAGCAGTGAATGGGGGGGCCATGGGGGCGAGCAGTACTTC. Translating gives CASSEWGGHGGEQYF.

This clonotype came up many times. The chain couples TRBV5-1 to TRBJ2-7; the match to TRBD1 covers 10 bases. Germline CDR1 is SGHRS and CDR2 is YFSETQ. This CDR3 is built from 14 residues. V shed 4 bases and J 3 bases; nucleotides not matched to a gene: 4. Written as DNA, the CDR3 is TGCGCCAGCAGCACGGGACAGGGGAACTACGAGCAGTACTTC. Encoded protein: CASSTGQGNYEQYF.

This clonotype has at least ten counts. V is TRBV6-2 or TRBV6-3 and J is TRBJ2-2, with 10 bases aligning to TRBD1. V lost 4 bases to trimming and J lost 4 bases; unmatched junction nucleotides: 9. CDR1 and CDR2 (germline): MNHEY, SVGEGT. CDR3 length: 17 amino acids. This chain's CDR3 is CASSSPDRGPRTGELFF. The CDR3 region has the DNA TGTGCCAGCAGTTCCCCCGACAGGGGGCCCCGCACCGGGGAGCTGTTTTTT.

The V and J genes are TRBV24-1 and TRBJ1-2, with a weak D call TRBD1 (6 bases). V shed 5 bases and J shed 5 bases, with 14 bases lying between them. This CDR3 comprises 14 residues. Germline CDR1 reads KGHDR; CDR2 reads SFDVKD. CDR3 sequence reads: CATSVSGTFYGYTF. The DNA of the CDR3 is TGTGCCACCAGTGTATCCGGGACATTTTATGGCTACACCTTC.

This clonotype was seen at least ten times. The CDR3 region is CASSLGSGQVQETQYF. Here the CDR3 DNA reads TGTGCCAGCAGCTTAGGAAGTGGACAAGTGCAAGAGACCCAGTACTTC. This rearrangement joins TRBV11-2 to TRBJ2-5; possible D gene TRBD1, 5 bases. Per germline, CDR1 SGHAT and CDR2 FQNNGV. The CDR3 sequence is 16 residues long. V was clipped by 1 base and J by 2 bases, with 14 bases between them. Full variable domain (remainder filled in from reference TRBV11-2 and TRBJ2-5): EAGVAQSPRYKIIEKRQSVAFWCNPISGHATLYWYQQILGQGPKLLIQFQNNGVVDDSQLPKDRFSAERLKGVDSTLKIQPAKLEDSAVYLCASSLGSGQVQETQYFGPGTRLLVL.

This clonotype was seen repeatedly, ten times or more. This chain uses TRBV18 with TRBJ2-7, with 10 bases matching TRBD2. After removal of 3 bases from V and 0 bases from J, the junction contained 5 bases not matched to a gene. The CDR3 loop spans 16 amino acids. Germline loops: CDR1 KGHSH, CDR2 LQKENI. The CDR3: CASSPPSGRGSYEQYF. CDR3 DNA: TGTGCCAGCTCACCTCCCAGCGGGAGGGGCTCCTACGAGCAGTACTTC.

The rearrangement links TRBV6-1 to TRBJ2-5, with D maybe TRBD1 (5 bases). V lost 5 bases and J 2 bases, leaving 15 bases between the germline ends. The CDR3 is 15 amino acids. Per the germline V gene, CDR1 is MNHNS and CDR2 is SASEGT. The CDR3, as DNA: TGTGCCAGCAGTCCATTCGACAGTAGACAAGAGACCCAGTACTTC. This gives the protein CASSPFDSRQETQYF.

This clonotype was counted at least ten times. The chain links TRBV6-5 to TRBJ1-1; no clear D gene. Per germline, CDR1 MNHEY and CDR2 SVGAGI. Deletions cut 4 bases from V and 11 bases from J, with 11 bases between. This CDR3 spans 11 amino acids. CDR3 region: CASSWEGSAFF. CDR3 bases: TGTGCCAGCAGTTGGGAGGGCAGCGCTTTCTTT.

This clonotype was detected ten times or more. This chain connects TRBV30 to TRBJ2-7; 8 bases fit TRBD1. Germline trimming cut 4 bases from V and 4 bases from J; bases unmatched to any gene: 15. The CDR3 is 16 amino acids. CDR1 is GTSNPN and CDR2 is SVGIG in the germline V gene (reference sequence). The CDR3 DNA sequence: TGTGCCTGGACCTCTGGCCCTGGACAGGGATCTTACGAGCAGTACTTC. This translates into CAWTSGPGQGSYEQYF.

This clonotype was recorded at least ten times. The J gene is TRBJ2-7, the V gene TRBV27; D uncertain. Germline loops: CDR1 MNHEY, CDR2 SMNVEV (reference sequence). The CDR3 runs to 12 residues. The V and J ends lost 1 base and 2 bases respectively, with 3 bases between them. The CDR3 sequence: CASSLWAYEQYF. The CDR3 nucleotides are TGTGCCAGCAGTTTATGGGCCTACGAGCAGTACTTC.

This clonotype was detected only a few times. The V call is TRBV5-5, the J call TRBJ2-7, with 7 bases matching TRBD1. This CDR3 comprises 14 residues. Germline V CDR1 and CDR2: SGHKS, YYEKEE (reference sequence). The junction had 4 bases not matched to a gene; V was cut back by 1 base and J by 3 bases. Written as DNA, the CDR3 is TGTGCCAGCAGCTTGAACAGGGGCCTCTACGAGCAGTACTTC. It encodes CASSLNRGLYEQYF.

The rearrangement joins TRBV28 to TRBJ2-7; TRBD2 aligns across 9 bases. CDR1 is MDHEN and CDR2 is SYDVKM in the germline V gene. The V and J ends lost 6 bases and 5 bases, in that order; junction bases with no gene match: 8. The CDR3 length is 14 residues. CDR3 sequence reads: CASRAILAGDEQYF. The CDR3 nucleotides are TGTGCCAGCAGAGCCATTTTAGCGGGAGACGAGCAGTACTTC. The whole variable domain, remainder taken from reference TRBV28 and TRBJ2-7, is DVKVTQSSRYLVKRTGEKVFLECVQDMDHENMFWYRQDPGLGLRLIYFSYDVKMKEKGDIPEGYSVSREKKERFSLILESASTNQTSMYLCASRAILAGDEQYFGPGTRLTVT.

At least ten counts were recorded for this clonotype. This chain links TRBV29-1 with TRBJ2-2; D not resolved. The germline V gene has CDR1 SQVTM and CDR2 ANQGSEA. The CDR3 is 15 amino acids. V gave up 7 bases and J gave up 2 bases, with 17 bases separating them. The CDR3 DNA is TGCAGCGCCGAAACGGGTATTTCCAACACCGGGGAGCTGTTTTTT. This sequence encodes CSAETGISNTGELFF.

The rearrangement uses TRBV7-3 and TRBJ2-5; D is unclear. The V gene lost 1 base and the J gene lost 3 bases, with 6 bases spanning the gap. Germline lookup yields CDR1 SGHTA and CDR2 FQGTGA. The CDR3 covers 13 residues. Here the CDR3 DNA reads TGTGCCAGCAGCTTAAGGTCCAAAGAGACCCAGTACTTC. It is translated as CASSLRSKETQYF.

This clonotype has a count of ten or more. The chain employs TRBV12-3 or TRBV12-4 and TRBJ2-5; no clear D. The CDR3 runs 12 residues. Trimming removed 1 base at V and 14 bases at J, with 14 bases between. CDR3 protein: CASSLGAGRTYF. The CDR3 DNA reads TGTGCCAGCAGTTTAGGGGCAGGCCGAACTTACTTC.

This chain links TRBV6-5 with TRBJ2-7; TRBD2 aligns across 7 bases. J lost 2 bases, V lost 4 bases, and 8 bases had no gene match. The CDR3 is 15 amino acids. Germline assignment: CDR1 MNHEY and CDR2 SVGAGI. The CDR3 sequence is CASSSVGTSAYEQYF. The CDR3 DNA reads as TGTGCCAGCAGTTCGGTGGGAACTAGCGCCTACGAGCAGTACTTC.

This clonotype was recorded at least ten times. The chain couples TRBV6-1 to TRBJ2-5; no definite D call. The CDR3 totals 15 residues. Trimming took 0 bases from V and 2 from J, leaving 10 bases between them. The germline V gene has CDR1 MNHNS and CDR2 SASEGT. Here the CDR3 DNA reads TGTGCCAGCAGTGAAGCGGGTAACGGACAAGAGACCCAGTACTTC. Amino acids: CASSEAGNGQETQYF.

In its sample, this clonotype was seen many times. In nucleotides, the CDR3 is TGCGCCAGCAGCCGTCTTCTGGGGAACACTGAAGCTTTCTTT. Amino acids: CASSRLLGNTEAFF. The rearrangement links TRBV4-1 to TRBJ1-1; no clear D gene. Germline-derived CDR1 and CDR2 are MGHRA and YSYEKL. The CDR3 is 14 residues long. Trimming shortened V by 4 bases and J by 1 base, and 10 bases separated the two germline ends.

The CDR3 DNA follows: TGTGCCAGCAGCTCCCAACAGGGAGGAGCTTACGAGCAGTACTTC. This encodes CASSSQQGGAYEQYF. The chain couples TRBV7-2 to TRBJ2-7; TRBD1 or TRBD2 may be the D gene (6 bases each). The CDR3 runs to 15 residues. Between the trimmed V and J ends, which lost 4 bases and 4 bases, there was a span of 17 bases. Germline V lookup: CDR1 SGHTA, CDR2 FQGNSA.

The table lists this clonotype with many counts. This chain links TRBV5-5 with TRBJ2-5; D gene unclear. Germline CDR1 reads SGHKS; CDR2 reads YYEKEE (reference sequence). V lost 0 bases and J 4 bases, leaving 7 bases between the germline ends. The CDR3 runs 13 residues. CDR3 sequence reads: CASSLGQIETQYF. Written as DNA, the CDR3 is TGTGCCAGCAGCTTGGGACAAATAGAGACCCAGTACTTC. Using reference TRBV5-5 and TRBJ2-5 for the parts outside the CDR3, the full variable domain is DAGVTQSPTHLIKTRGQQVTLRCSPISGHKSVSWYQQVLGQGPQFIFQYYEKEERGRGNFPDRFSARQFPNYSSELNVNALLLGDSALYLCASSLGQIETQYFGPGTRLLVL.